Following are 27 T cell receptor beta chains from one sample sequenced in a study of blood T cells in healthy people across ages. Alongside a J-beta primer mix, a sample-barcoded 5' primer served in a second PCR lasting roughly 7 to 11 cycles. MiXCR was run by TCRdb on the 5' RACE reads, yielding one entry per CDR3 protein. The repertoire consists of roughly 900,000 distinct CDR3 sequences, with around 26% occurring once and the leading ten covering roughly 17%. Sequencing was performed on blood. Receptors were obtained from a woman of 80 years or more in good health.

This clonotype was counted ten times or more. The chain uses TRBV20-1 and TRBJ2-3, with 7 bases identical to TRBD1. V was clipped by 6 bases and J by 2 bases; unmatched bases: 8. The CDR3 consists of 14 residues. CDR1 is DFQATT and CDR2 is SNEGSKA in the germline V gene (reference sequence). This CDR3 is CSAPDRRFTDTQYF. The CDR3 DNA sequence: TGCAGTGCCCCGGACAGGCGATTCACAGATACGCAGTATTTT.

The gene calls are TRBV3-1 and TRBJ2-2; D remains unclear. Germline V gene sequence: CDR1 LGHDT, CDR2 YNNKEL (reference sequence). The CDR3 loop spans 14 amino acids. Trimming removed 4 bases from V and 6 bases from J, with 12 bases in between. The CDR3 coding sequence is TGTGCCAGCAGCCCTCGATCGGGCCCCGGGGAGCTGTTTTTT. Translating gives CASSPRSGPGELFF. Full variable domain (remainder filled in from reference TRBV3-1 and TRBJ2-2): DTAVSQTPKYLVTQMGNDKSIKCEQNLGHDTMYWYKQDSKKFLKIMFSYNNKELIINETVPNRFSPKSPDKAHLNLHINSLELGDSAVYFCASSPRSGPGELFFGEGSRLTVL.

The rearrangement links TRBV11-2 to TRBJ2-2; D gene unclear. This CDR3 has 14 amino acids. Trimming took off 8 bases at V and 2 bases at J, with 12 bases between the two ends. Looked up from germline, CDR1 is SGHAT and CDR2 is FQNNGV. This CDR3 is CASRWKGNTGELFF. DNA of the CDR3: TGTGCCAGCCGTTGGAAGGGAAACACCGGGGAGCTGTTTTTT.

CDR3 DNA sequence: TGTGCCAGCAGTGCATTACAGGGGAGGACCACTGAAGCTTTCTTT. The encoded protein is CASSALQGRTTEAFF. This rearrangement joins TRBV6-1 to TRBJ1-1; 7 bases align to TRBD1. J was trimmed by 4 bases and V by 4 bases; bases with no gene match: 9. This CDR3 is 15 amino acids long. From germline, CDR1 is MNHNS and CDR2 SASEGT.

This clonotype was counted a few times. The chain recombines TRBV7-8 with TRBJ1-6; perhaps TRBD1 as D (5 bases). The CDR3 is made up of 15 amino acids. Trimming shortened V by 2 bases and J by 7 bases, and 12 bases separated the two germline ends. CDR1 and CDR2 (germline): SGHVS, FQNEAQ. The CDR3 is CASSLSAQGNSPLHF. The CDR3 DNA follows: TGTGCCAGCAGCTTAAGTGCCCAGGGAAATTCACCCCTCCACTTT.

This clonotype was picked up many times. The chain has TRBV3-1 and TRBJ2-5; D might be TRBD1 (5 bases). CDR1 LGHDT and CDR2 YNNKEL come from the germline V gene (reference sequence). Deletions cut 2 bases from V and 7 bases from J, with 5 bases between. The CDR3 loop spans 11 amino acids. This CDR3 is CASSQQGTQYF. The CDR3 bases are TGTGCCAGCAGCCAACAGGGGACCCAGTACTTC.

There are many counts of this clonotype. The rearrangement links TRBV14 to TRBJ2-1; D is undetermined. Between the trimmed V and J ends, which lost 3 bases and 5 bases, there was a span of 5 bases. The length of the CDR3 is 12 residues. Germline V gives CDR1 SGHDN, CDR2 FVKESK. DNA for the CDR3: TGTGCCAGCAGCCATGGGAACAATGAGCAGTTCTTC. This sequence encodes CASSHGNNEQFF.

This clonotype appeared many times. In DNA, the CDR3 is TGCAGTGCTAGAGATTCGGGAGGGCAGGGGGCTTCCTTAAACTATGGCTACACCTTC. It codes for CSARDSGGQGASLNYGYTF. This chain joins TRBV20-1 and TRBJ1-2, with 8 bases aligning to TRBD1. After removal of 0 bases from V and 2 bases from J, the junction contained 17 bases not matched to a gene. The CDR3 has 19 residues. Germline values: CDR1 DFQATT, CDR2 SNEGSKA (reference sequence).

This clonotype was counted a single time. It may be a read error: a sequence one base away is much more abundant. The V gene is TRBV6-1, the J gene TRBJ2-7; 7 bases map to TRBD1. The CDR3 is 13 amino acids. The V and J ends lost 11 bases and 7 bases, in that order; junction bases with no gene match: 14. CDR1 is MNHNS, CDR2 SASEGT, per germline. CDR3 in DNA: TGTGCCGGCGCCGTTGACAGGGTGGGTGAGCAGTACTTC. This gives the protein CAGAVDRVGEQYF.

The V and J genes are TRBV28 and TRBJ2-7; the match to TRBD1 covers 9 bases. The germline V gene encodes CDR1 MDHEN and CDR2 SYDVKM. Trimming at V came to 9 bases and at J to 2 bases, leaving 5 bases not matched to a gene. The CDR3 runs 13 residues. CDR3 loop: CASGQGIPYEQYF. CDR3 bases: TGTGCCAGTGGACAGGGGATCCCCTACGAGCAGTACTTC.

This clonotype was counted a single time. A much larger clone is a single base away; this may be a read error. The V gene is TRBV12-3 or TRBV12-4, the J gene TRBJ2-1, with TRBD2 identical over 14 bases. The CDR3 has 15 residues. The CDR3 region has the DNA TGTGCCAGCAGAGGACTAGCGGGGGGCAACAATGAGCAGGTCTTC. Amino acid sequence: CASRGLAGGNNEQVF.

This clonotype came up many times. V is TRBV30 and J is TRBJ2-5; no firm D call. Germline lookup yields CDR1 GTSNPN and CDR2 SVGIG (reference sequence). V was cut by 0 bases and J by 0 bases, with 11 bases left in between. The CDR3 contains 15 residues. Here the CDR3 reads CAWSVGLLYQETQYF. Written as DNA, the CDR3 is TGTGCCTGGAGTGTTGGGCTGTTGTACCAAGAGACCCAGTACTTC. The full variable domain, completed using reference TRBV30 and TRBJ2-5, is SQTIHQWPATLVQPVGSPLSLECTVEGTSNPNLYWYRQAAGRGLQLLFYSVGIGQISSEVPQNLSASRPQDRQFILSSKKLLLSDSGFYLCAWSVGLLYQETQYFGPGTRLLVL.

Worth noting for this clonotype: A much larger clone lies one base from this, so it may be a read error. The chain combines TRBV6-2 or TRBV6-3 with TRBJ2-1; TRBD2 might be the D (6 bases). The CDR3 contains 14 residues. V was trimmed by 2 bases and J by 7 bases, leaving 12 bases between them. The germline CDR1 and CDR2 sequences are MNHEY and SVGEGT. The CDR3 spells CASSYGGSGNEQFF. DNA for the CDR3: TGTGCCAGCAGTTACGGAGGGTCCGGGAATGAGCAGTTCTTC.

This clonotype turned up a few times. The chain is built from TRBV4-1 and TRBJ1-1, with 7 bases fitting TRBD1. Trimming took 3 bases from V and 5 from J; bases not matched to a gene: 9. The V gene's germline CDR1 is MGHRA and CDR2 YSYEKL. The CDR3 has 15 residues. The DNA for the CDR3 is TGCGCCAGCAGCCAGCCCACACAGGGGCAGACTGAAGCTTTCTTT. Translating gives CASSQPTQGQTEAFF.

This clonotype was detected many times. The CDR3 DNA reads TGCAGTGCTAGAGGCCAACTAGCGGGGGGGGCGGGAACGCAGTATTTT. Translated: CSARGQLAGGAGTQYF. The V call is TRBV20-1, the J call TRBJ2-3; 13 bases map to TRBD2. Germline values: CDR1 DFQATT, CDR2 SNEGSKA (reference sequence). Trimming cost V 1 base and J 9 bases; bases outside gene matches: 10. This CDR3 spans 16 amino acids.

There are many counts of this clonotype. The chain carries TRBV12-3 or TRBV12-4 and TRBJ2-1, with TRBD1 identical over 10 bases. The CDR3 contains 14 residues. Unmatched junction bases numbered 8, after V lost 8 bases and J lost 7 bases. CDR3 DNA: TGTGCCAGCTCCGGGGACAGGGGAGTGAATGAGCAGTTCTTC. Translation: CASSGDRGVNEQFF.

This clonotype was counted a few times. For the CDR3, the DNA is TGCAGTGCCTGGGGGGGACAGGGGGTAGATACGCAGTATTTT. Amino acids: CSAWGGQGVDTQYF. The chain employs TRBV20-1 and TRBJ2-3, with 11 nucleotides matching TRBD1. With 6 bases clipped from V and 5 bases from J, the junction kept 7 bases outside the gene matches. The CDR3 spans 14 residues. The V gene's germline CDR1 is DFQATT and CDR2 SNEGSKA (reference sequence).

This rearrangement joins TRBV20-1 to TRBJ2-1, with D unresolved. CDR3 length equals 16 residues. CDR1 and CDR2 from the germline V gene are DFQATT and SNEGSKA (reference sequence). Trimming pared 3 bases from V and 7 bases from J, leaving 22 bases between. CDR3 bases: TGCAGTGCTAGCCGACCACGAGGTAAAAAAGGGAATGAGCAGTTCTTC. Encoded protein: CSASRPRGKKGNEQFF.

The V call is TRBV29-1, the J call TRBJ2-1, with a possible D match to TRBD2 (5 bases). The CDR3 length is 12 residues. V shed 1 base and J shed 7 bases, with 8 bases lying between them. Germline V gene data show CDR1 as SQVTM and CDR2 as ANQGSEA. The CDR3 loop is CSVEGAVNEQFF. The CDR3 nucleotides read TGCAGCGTTGAAGGAGCGGTAAATGAGCAGTTCTTC.

The CDR3, as DNA: TGTGCCAGCAGCTTGGGACCTCGGGACAGGGGTTCGGGTCAGCCCCAGCATTTT. Its protein is CASSLGPRDRGSGQPQHF. The V call is TRBV13, the J call TRBJ1-5, with 10 bases fitting TRBD1. V dropped 3 bases and J dropped 6; count of bases not matched to a gene: 14. CDR1 is PRHDT, CDR2 FYEKMQ, per germline (reference sequence). This CDR3 spans 18 amino acids.

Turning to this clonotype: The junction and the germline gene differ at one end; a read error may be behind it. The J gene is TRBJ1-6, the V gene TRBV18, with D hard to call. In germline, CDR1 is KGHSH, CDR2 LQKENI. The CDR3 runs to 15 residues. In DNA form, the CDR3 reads TGTGCCAACTCACCACCGGGAGGGCTTAATTCACCCCTCCACTTT. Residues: CANSPPGGLNSPLHF.

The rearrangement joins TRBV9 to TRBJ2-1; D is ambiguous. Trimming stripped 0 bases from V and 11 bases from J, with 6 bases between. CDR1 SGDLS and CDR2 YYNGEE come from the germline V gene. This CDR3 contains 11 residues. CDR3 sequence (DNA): TGTGCCAGCAGCGTAGGGAATAAGCAGTTCTTC. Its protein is CASSVGNKQFF.

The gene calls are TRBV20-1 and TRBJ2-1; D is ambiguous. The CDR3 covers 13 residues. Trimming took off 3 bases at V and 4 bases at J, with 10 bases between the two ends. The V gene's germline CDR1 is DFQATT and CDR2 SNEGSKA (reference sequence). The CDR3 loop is CSARSSPYNEQFF. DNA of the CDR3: TGCAGTGCTAGGAGCAGTCCATACAATGAGCAGTTCTTC.

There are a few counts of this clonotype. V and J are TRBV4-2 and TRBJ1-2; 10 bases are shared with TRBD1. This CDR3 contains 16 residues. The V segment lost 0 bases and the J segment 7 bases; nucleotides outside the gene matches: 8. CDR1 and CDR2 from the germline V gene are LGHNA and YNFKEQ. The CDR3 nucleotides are TGTGCCAGCAGCCAAGAACCGGGACAGGGGATGAGTGGCTACACCTTC. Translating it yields CASSQEPGQGMSGYTF.

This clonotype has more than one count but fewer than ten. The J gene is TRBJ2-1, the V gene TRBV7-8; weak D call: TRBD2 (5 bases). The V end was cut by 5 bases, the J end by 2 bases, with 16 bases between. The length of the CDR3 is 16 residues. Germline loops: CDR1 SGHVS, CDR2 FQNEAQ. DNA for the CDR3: TGTGCCAGCAGCCCTAGAGAGGCGGGTCCCTACAATGAGCAGTTCTTC. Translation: CASSPREAGPYNEQFF.

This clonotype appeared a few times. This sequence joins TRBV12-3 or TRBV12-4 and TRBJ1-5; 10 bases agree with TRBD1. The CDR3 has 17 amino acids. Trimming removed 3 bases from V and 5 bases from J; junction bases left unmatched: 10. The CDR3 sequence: CASSFETGGSVDQPQHF. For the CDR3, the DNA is TGTGCCAGCAGTTTTGAGACAGGGGGCTCGGTAGATCAGCCCCAGCATTTT.

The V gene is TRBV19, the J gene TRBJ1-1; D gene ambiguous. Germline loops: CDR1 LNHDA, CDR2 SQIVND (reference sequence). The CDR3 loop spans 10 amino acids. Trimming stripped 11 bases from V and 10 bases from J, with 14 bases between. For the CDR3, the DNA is TGTGCCCGGCCTTGGGAGGGAGCTTTCTTT. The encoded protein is CARPWEGAFF.